These 30 T cell receptor beta chains were all obtained from the same sample, sequenced in a study of tumor T cells in aggressive B-cell lymphoma. Using immunoSEQ multiplex PCR, the repertoire was profiled, and TCRdb retains in-frame clones only, with some absent. This table has approximately 2,500 clones, about 90% appearing once. The sample was tumor tissue. Receptors were obtained from an adult with diffuse large B cell lymphoma.

The chain links TRBV9 to TRBJ1-6; 7 bases match TRBD1. The V gene end was trimmed by 3 bases and the J gene end by 10 bases; junction bases not matched to a gene: 13. Germline assignment: CDR1 SGDLS and CDR2 YYNGEE. CDR3 length equals 16 residues. The CDR3 reads CASSARTGEKGSPLHF. The DNA for the CDR3 is TGTGCCAGCAGCGCAAGAACAGGGGAGAAAGGCTCACCCCTCCACTTT.

The rearrangement uses TRBV4-3 and TRBJ1-1, with D possibly matching TRBD1 (6 bases). The CDR3 totals 14 residues. V was shortened by 5 bases and J by 3 bases, with 13 bases between the two germline ends. Germline-derived CDR1 and CDR2 are LGHNA and YSLEER. CDR3 loop: CASSYRERDTEAFF. The DNA for the CDR3 is TGCGCCAGCAGCTACAGGGAACGGGACACTGAAGCTTTCTTT.

The chain uses TRBV6-5 and TRBJ1-2; D is possibly TRBD1 (5 bases). The germline gives CDR1 MNHEY, CDR2 SVGAGI. The V end was cut by 2 bases, the J end by 4 bases, with 11 bases between. The CDR3 is made up of 14 amino acids. The CDR3 sequence is CASSYLKGSYGYTF. CDR3 in DNA: TGTGCCAGCAGTTACCTCAAGGGGTCCTATGGCTACACCTTC.

Remarks on this clone: The junction differs from germline at one of its ends, possibly a read error. V and J are TRBV7-2 and TRBJ1-3, with a tentative D call TRBD1 (5 bases). Germline V CDR1 and CDR2: SGHTA, FQGNSA. This CDR3 spans 14 amino acids. Here the CDR3 reads CASSFWGSQNIIYF. CDR3 nucleotides: TGTGCCAGCAGCTTTTGGGGCTCTCAAAACATCATATATTTT. The whole variable domain, remainder taken from reference TRBV7-2 and TRBJ1-3, is GAGVSQSPSNKVTEKGKDVELRCDPISGHTALYWYRQSLGQGLEFLIYFQGNSAPDKSGLPSDRFSAERTGGSVSTLTIQRTQQEDSAVYLCASSFWGSQNIIYFGEGSWLTVV.

The chain uses TRBV7-2 and TRBJ1-2; D is uncertain. The germline V and J ends were trimmed by 3 bases and 7 bases, with 18 bases remaining between them. Germline values: CDR1 SGHTA, CDR2 FQGNSA. The CDR3 length is 15 residues. The CDR3 DNA reads as TGTGCCAGCAGCTTTACCGGGGTCGGGGTATTTGGCTACACCTTC. Amino acids: CASSFTGVGVFGYTF.

The chain has TRBV11-2 and TRBJ2-3; 11 bases line up with TRBD2. The germline gives CDR1 SGHAT, CDR2 FQNNGV. V gave up 4 bases and J gave up 1 base; unmatched junction bases: 7. The CDR3 has 17 amino acids. This chain's CDR3 is CASSYHELAGGTDTQYF. The CDR3 DNA reads as TGTGCCAGCAGCTACCACGAACTAGCGGGGGGCACAGATACGCAGTATTTT.

The V and J genes are TRBV7-2 and TRBJ2-4; D may be TRBD2 (7 bases). Trimming left V 5 bases short and J 3 bases short, with 14 bases between. CDR3 size: 15 residues. The germline CDR1 and CDR2 sequences are SGHTA and FQGNSA. CDR3 protein: CASSGWGGLKNIQYF. CDR3 DNA: TGTGCCAGCAGCGGGTGGGGGGGCCTCAAAAACATTCAGTACTTC.

CDR3 DNA sequence: TGCGCCAGCAGCTTGGAAGGGGGGACAGGAGAGACCCAGTACTTC. Amino acids: CASSLEGGTGETQYF. This rearrangement joins TRBV5-1 to TRBJ2-5, with 8 bases aligning to TRBD1. The length of the CDR3 is 15 residues. Germline trimming cut 0 bases from V and 4 bases from J; bases unmatched to any gene: 5. Germline-derived CDR1 and CDR2 are SGHRS and YFSETQ.

The chain recombines TRBV27 with TRBJ2-7; 8 positions agree with TRBD2. The germline V gene encodes CDR1 MNHEY and CDR2 SMNVEV (reference sequence). Trimming removed 2 bases from V and 3 bases from J; junction bases left unmatched: 12. CDR3 length: 17 residues. CDR3 nucleotides: TGTGCCAGCAGTTTACTGGGTGGACTAGCCATAGACTACGAGCAGTACTTC. Amino acids: CASSLLGGLAIDYEQYF.

The chain joins TRBV9 to TRBJ2-1; D is perhaps TRBD2 (7 bases). V lost 6 bases to trimming and J lost 4 bases, with 14 bases between them. From germline, CDR1 is SGDLS and CDR2 YYNGEE. CDR3 length: 14 residues. CDR3 bases: TGTGCCAGCAACCTGGGGGGGGCTTACAATGAGCAGTTCTTC. It yields the protein CASNLGGAYNEQFF.

This clone was detected only once. The gene calls are TRBV13 and TRBJ2-3, with 8 positions matching TRBD2. This CDR3 spans 16 amino acids. The J segment lost 0 bases and the V segment lost 0 bases, leaving 2 bases of the junction unmatched. CDR1 is PRHDT and CDR2 is FYEKMQ in the germline V gene (reference sequence). DNA of the CDR3: TGTGCCAGCAGCTTAGGCCTAGCGGGTAGCACAGATACGCAGTATTTT. Residues: CASSLGLAGSTDTQYF. The whole variable domain, filled in from reference TRBV13 and TRBJ2-3, reads AAGVIQSPRHLIKEKRETATLKCYPIPRHDTVYWYQQGPGQDPQFLISFYEKMQSDKGSIPDRFSAQQFSDYHSELNMSSLELGDSALYFCASSLGLAGSTDTQYFGPGTRLTVL.

This clone was observed a few times. The chain uses TRBV7-9 and TRBJ1-3; D is unresolved. The germline V gene has CDR1 SEHNR and CDR2 FQNEAQ (reference sequence). The CDR3 has 12 residues. V was cut by 8 bases and J by 1 base, with 6 bases left in between. The CDR3 sequence is CASEGSGNTIYF. The DNA of the CDR3 is TGTGCCAGCGAGGGTTCTGGAAACACCATATATTTT.

This clone was seen only once. This rearrangement joins TRBV29-1 to TRBJ2-7; 10 bases are a match to TRBD2. Trimming removed 5 bases from V and 6 bases from J; junction bases left unmatched: 13. This CDR3 is 15 amino acids long. Germline loops: CDR1 SQVTM, CDR2 ANQGSEA. CDR3 in amino acids: CSVRLAGTRGGEQYF. DNA of the CDR3: TGCAGCGTTAGACTAGCGGGCACCCGTGGTGGCGAGCAGTACTTC.

The rearrangement uses TRBV11-3 and TRBJ2-1; no definite D call. V was pared by 1 base and J by 4 bases, with 5 bases between. Germline CDR1 SGHNT, CDR2 YENEEA. The CDR3 has 13 amino acids. In DNA, the CDR3 is TGTGCCAGCAGCTTAGGTCGGTACAATGAGCAGTTCTTC. Residues: CASSLGRYNEQFF.

In its sample, this clone was seen once. The rearrangement links TRBV23-1 to TRBJ2-1; D ambiguous. TRBV23-1 falls under the ORF class, with uncertain function. Deletions cut 7 bases from V and 2 bases from J, with 24 bases between. The CDR3 runs 18 residues. The CDR3 protein is CASTPPPVVLYAYNEQFF. CDR3 DNA: TGCGCCAGCACTCCTCCCCCTGTTGTCCTCTACGCCTACAATGAGCAGTTCTTC.

A word on this clone: The junction departs from germline at one end; a sequencing error may be responsible. V gene TRBV4-3 combines with J gene TRBJ1-3, with a possible D match to TRBD1 (5 bases). The CDR3 sequence is 16 residues long. Germline values: CDR1 LGHNA, CDR2 YSLEER. In nucleotides, the CDR3 is TGCGTCAGCAGCCCGGACACCCTACGAGTTGGAAACACCATATATTTT. Translated, it gives CVSSPDTLRVGNTIYF.

This CDR3 reads CASSEGQNTEAFF. CDR3 in DNA: TGTGCCAGCAGTGAAGGACAGAACACTGAAGCTTTCTTT. V is TRBV6-4 and J is TRBJ1-1, with D perhaps TRBD1 (5 bases). V gave up 3 bases and J gave up 1 base, with 6 bases separating them. Germline V lookup: CDR1 MRHNA, CDR2 SNTAGT. This CDR3 is built from 13 residues.

The chain uses TRBV7-8 and TRBJ2-3, with 10 bases that match TRBD1. Per the germline V gene, CDR1 is SGHVS and CDR2 is FQNEAQ. J was trimmed by 7 bases and V by 5 bases; bases with no gene match: 9. There are 15 residues in the CDR3. The CDR3 spells CASSAGTGVRNTQYF. In DNA, the CDR3 is TGTGCCAGCAGCGCTGGGACAGGGGTTCGGAATACGCAGTATTTT.

The chain recombines TRBV19 with TRBJ2-6; 7 bases fit TRBD1. V shed 3 bases and J 2 bases; nucleotides not matched to a gene: 7. CDR1 LNHDA and CDR2 SQIVND come from the germline V gene (reference sequence). The CDR3 has 17 residues. The CDR3 protein is CASSIDRELAGANVLTF. As DNA, the CDR3 is TGTGCCAGTAGTATTGACAGGGAACTAGCTGGGGCCAACGTCCTGACTTTC. The full variable domain, rest sourced from reference TRBV19 and TRBJ2-6, is DGGITQSPKYLFRKEGQNVTLSCEQNLNHDAMYWYRQDPGQGLRLIYYSQIVNDFQKGDIAEGYSVSREKKESFPLTVTSAQKNPTAFYLCASSIDRELAGANVLTFGAGSRLTVL.

This clone showed up just a few times. V gene TRBV29-1 combines with J gene TRBJ2-3; TRBD2 aligns across 10 bases. Germline CDR1 reads SQVTM; CDR2 reads ANQGSEA. This CDR3 spans 17 amino acids. V trimming: 6 bases; J trimming: 0 bases; junction bases outside the gene matches: 12. The CDR3 loop reads CSVFLAGAIPSTDTQYF. CDR3 in DNA: TGCAGCGTCTTTCTAGCGGGAGCTATCCCTAGCACAGATACGCAGTATTTT.

The chain uses TRBV4-3 and TRBJ1-6; D uncertain. Per germline, CDR1 LGHNA and CDR2 YSLEER. V was clipped by 1 base and J by 6 bases, with 19 bases between them. The CDR3 is made up of 18 amino acids. In DNA form, the CDR3 reads TGCGCCAGCAGCCAAGTCACCATCCGGCGGGGTGGTAATTCACCCCTCCACTTT. As protein: CASSQVTIRRGGNSPLHF.

This chain uses TRBV28 with TRBJ2-7; no clear D gene. Trimming took 6 bases from V and 3 from J, leaving 12 bases between them. The CDR3 covers 13 residues. Looked up from germline, CDR1 is MDHEN and CDR2 is SYDVKM. CDR3 amino acids: CASRYPPRYEQYF. The CDR3 DNA follows: TGTGCCAGCAGATATCCTCCCCGCTACGAGCAGTACTTC. Full variable domain (remainder filled in from reference TRBV28 and TRBJ2-7): DVKVTQSSRYLVKRTGEKVFLECVQDMDHENMFWYRQDPGLGLRLIYFSYDVKMKEKGDIPEGYSVSREKKERFSLILESASTNQTSMYLCASRYPPRYEQYFGPGTRLTVT.

This sequence joins TRBV4-2 and TRBJ2-2; 11 bases agree with TRBD2. Looked up from germline, CDR1 is LGHNA and CDR2 is YNFKEQ. The CDR3 is made up of 16 amino acids. The V gene end was trimmed by 4 bases and the J gene end by 1 base; junction bases not matched to a gene: 2. The CDR3 nucleotides are TGTGCCAGCAGCCTTGGGACTAGCGGGAACACCGGGGAGCTGTTTTTT. Translated, it gives CASSLGTSGNTGELFF.

Regarding this clone: The junction shows a germline mismatch at one end, possibly a read error. This rearrangement joins TRBV27 to TRBJ1-1; D might be TRBD1 (5 bases). The CDR3 runs 15 residues. Germline V gene data show CDR1 as MNHEY and CDR2 as SMNVEV (reference sequence). The CDR3 here is CASSLSTVMNTKAFF. The CDR3 bases are TGTGCCAGCAGTTTATCGACAGTTATGAACACTAAAGCTTTCTTT.

V and J are TRBV7-2 and TRBJ2-7, with TRBD1 matching 9 bases. This CDR3 has 15 residues. The V gene's germline CDR1 is SGHTA and CDR2 FQGNSA. The trim removed 1 base at V and 3 bases at J, leaving 4 bases unmatched. The CDR3 DNA reads TGTGCCAGCAGCTTAGAGGGACAGGGTATCTACGAGCAGTACTTC. It encodes CASSLEGQGIYEQYF.

The chain has TRBV7-6 and TRBJ2-5, with a weak D call TRBD1 (5 bases). V lost 7 bases and J lost 2, with 14 bases in between. The germline V gene has CDR1 SGHVS and CDR2 FNYEAQ. CDR3 length: 14 residues. The CDR3 protein is CASTPGPHQETQYF. The CDR3 DNA follows: TGTGCCAGCACCCCAGGGCCGCATCAAGAGACCCAGTACTTC.

V and J are TRBV29-1 and TRBJ2-1, with 8 bases lining up with TRBD2. Germline trimming cut 1 base from V and 1 base from J; bases unmatched to any gene: 9. This CDR3 has 17 amino acids. Germline values: CDR1 SQVTM, CDR2 ANQGSEA. The CDR3 bases are TGCAGCGTTGAAGGGTTGGGTCTAGCGGGTTCCTACAATGAGCAGTTCTTC. Translated, it gives CSVEGLGLAGSYNEQFF.

The chain combines TRBV5-6 with TRBJ1-6; TRBD1 matches 7 bases. The germline V gene has CDR1 SGHDT and CDR2 YYEEEE. This CDR3 spans 14 amino acids. Trimming cost V 0 bases and J 9 bases; bases outside gene matches: 3. The CDR3 nucleotides are TGTGCCAGCAGCTTGGGACAGGGTATTTCACCCCTCCACTTT. This gives the protein CASSLGQGISPLHF.

The chain uses TRBV9 and TRBJ2-3, with 12 bases aligning to TRBD2. The germline gives CDR1 SGDLS, CDR2 YYNGEE. There are 15 residues in the CDR3. V trimming: 3 bases; J trimming: 10 bases; junction bases outside the gene matches: 9. CDR3 DNA sequence: TGTGCCAGCAGCGCGTCGACTAGCGGGAGAACCGCGCAGTATTTT. This encodes CASSASTSGRTAQYF. Full variable domain (missing parts from reference TRBV9 and TRBJ2-3): DSGVTQTPKHLITATGQRVTLRCSPRSGDLSVYWYQQSLDQGLQFLIQYYNGEERAKGNILERFSAQQFPDLHSELNLSSLELGDSALYFCASSASTSGRTAQYFGPGTRLTVL.

The chain links TRBV28 to TRBJ1-2, with TRBD1 as a possible D gene (5 bases). Germline values: CDR1 MDHEN, CDR2 SYDVKM. V was shortened by 5 bases and J by 8 bases, with 18 bases between the two germline ends. This CDR3 spans 14 amino acids. CDR3 amino acids: CASSRLTVTSGYTF. The CDR3 DNA is TGTGCCAGCAGTCGCTTGACAGTTACGAGCGGCTACACCTTC.